Below are 18 T cell receptor beta chains sequenced from a single sample in a study of identical twins. TCRdb redid the calling of the 5' RACE reads with MiXCR, one entry per CDR3 protein. The table shows some 560,000 distinct CDR3 sequences, with over 8.5% occurring only once. These same records also appear under a second study, on yellow fever vaccine responses in identical twins.

Sequencing input: PBMCs. The source of these receptors is a young woman in good health.

In this sample, this clonotype turned up many times. The rearrangement uses TRBV12-5 and TRBJ2-3, with a weak D call TRBD1 (5 bases). The V and J ends lost 6 bases and 6 bases respectively, with 13 bases between them. The CDR3 sequence is 13 residues long. Germline V gene sequence: CDR1 LGHNT, CDR2 FRNRAP. The CDR3 bases are TGTGCTAGTGGCCCAGGGCCCCCGGATACGCAGTATTTT. Translated, it gives CASGPGPPDTQYF.

This clonotype was recorded many times. CDR3 loop: CSARDPKGILNYGYTF. The DNA for the CDR3 is TGCAGTGCTAGAGACCCCAAGGGGATATTGAACTATGGCTACACCTTC. This rearrangement joins TRBV20-1 to TRBJ1-2; possibly TRBD1 for D (5 bases). The CDR3 totals 16 residues. V was clipped by 0 bases and J by 2 bases, with 16 bases between them. Germline V gene sequence: CDR1 DFQATT, CDR2 SNEGSKA (reference sequence).

This clonotype was picked up a small number of times. CDR3 in amino acids: CAISELTGTGAEQYF. Written as DNA, the CDR3 is TGTGCCATCAGTGAGCTAACCGGGACAGGAGCCGAGCAGTACTTC. The chain recombines TRBV10-3 with TRBJ2-7; 8 bases agree with TRBD1. CDR1 is ENHRY, CDR2 SYGVKD, per germline. Germline trimming cut 2 bases from V and 6 bases from J; bases unmatched to any gene: 9. The CDR3 contains 15 residues.

This clonotype was seen a few times. This CDR3 is CASSEYDGGLWVEQFF. Written as DNA, the CDR3 is TGTGCCAGCAGTGAATATGACGGGGGCCTATGGGTTGAGCAGTTCTTC. This chain links TRBV25-1 with TRBJ2-1; D could derive from TRBD1 or TRBD2 (6 bases each). CDR1 and CDR2 from the germline V gene are MGHDK and SYGVNS. V was clipped by 0 bases and J by 9 bases, with 18 bases between them. This CDR3 has 16 residues.

The chain uses TRBV5-1 and TRBJ1-1; possibly TRBD1 for D (5 bases). Trimming stripped 2 bases from V and 3 bases from J, with 11 bases between. Germline-derived CDR1 and CDR2 are SGHRS and YFSETQ. The CDR3 has 14 residues. This CDR3 is CASSFGGFDTEAFF. In DNA form, the CDR3 reads TGCGCCAGCAGCTTTGGGGGATTCGACACTGAAGCTTTCTTT.

This chain connects TRBV20-1 to TRBJ2-3; 7 positions match TRBD1. V lost 3 bases and J lost 0; bases outside the gene matches: 9. Germline assignment: CDR1 DFQATT and CDR2 SNEGSKA (reference sequence). The CDR3 is made up of 16 amino acids. For the CDR3, the DNA is TGCAGTGCTAGTCCCCTAAGGGGACAGAGCACAGATACGCAGTATTTT. Protein: CSASPLRGQSTDTQYF.

The chain uses TRBV6-5 and TRBJ2-1, with TRBD1 identical over 9 bases. CDR1 and CDR2 from the germline V gene are MNHEY and SVGAGI. V trimming: 2 bases; J trimming: 4 bases; junction bases outside the gene matches: 9. The CDR3 sequence is 17 residues long. The CDR3 spells CASSYAGPGQGYNEQFF. CDR3 nucleotide sequence: TGTGCCAGCAGTTACGCGGGACCGGGACAGGGTTACAATGAGCAGTTCTTC.

The table lists this clonotype with a few counts. The gene calls are TRBV2 and TRBJ1-1; D ambiguous. The V end lost 7 bases, the J end lost 6 bases, and 12 bases lay between the germline ends. CDR3 size: 12 residues. Germline assignment: CDR1 SNHLY and CDR2 FYNNEI. The CDR3 sequence is CASKQEEAEAFF. The CDR3 DNA sequence: TGTGCCAGCAAGCAGGAGGAGGCTGAAGCTTTCTTT.

This rearrangement joins TRBV29-1 to TRBJ2-3, with D uncertain. The ends were cut back, 8 bases at V and 1 base at J, with 16 bases in the middle. CDR3 length: 14 amino acids. From germline, CDR1 is SQVTM and CDR2 ANQGSEA. The CDR3 coding sequence is TGCAGCTCTGACGGTTATATCGGCACAGATACGCAGTATTTT. This gives the protein CSSDGYIGTDTQYF.

This clonotype has ten or more counts. The chain employs TRBV20-1 and TRBJ2-3; possibly TRBD1 for D (5 bases). Per the germline V gene, CDR1 is DFQATT and CDR2 is SNEGSKA (reference sequence). V was shortened by 3 bases and J by 4 bases, with 8 bases between the two germline ends. The CDR3 is 12 residues long. Here the CDR3 reads CSASQGPDTQYF. In DNA form, the CDR3 reads TGCAGTGCTAGCCAGGGTCCAGATACGCAGTATTTT.

The rearrangement joins TRBV19 to TRBJ2-5; D is unresolved. Germline values: CDR1 LNHDA, CDR2 SQIVND (reference sequence). Deletions cut 3 bases from V and 0 bases from J, with 8 bases between. This CDR3 has 14 residues. This CDR3 is CASSIRSDQETQYF. CDR3 nucleotides: TGTGCCAGTAGTATTAGGTCAGACCAAGAGACCCAGTACTTC.

The table lists this clonotype with many counts. The chain joins TRBV27 to TRBJ1-5; D is unclear. CDR1 and CDR2 (germline): MNHEY, SMNVEV (reference sequence). The ends were cut back, 6 bases at V and 2 bases at J, with 14 bases in the middle. This CDR3 contains 15 residues. In DNA, the CDR3 is TGTGCCAGCAGCCCCGACGGTCTCCGCAATCAGCCCCAGCATTTT. It translates to CASSPDGLRNQPQHF.

The chain recombines TRBV5-1 with TRBJ2-4; no clear D gene. This CDR3 spans 14 amino acids. Germline assignment: CDR1 SGHRS and CDR2 YFSETQ. The germline V and J ends were trimmed by 4 bases and 5 bases, with 13 bases remaining between them. The CDR3 DNA reads as TGCGCCAGCAGCCCCCCGGGTCAGGAAAACATTCAGTACTTC. It codes for CASSPPGQENIQYF.

This clonotype appeared a few times. J is TRBJ2-6 and V is TRBV27; D is uncertain. The CDR3 loop spans 15 amino acids. V was trimmed by 3 bases and J by 2 bases, leaving 8 bases between them. Germline V gene lookup returns CDR1 MNHEY and CDR2 SMNVEV (reference sequence). The CDR3 loop reads CASSLMIPGANVLTF. Written as DNA, the CDR3 is TGTGCCAGCAGTTTGATGATACCTGGGGCCAACGTCCTGACTTTC.

This clonotype was counted between two and nine times. The rearrangement joins TRBV7-9 to TRBJ2-7; D possibly corresponds to TRBD1 (6 bases). CDR1 is SEHNR, CDR2 FQNEAQ, per germline (reference sequence). V lost 5 bases, J lost 6 bases, and 23 bases lay in between. The CDR3 contains 16 residues. CDR3 region: CASSGRTALKVGEQYF. CDR3 sequence (DNA): TGTGCCAGCAGCGGACGGACAGCACTAAAGGTCGGCGAGCAGTACTTC.

This clonotype was counted between two and nine times. The chain recombines TRBV7-9 with TRBJ2-1, with D unresolved. The CDR3 sequence is 11 residues long. Germline V gene lookup returns CDR1 SEHNR and CDR2 FQNEAQ (reference sequence). V was clipped by 5 bases and J by 8 bases, with 7 bases between them. In DNA, the CDR3 is TGTGCCAGCAGCGGATTCTATGAGCAGTTCTTC. This sequence encodes CASSGFYEQFF.

This clonotype was detected many times. This chain uses TRBV4-1 with TRBJ1-1; D is possibly TRBD1 (5 bases). This CDR3 comprises 16 residues. Trimming took 1 base from V and 0 from J, leaving 12 bases between them. CDR1 is MGHRA and CDR2 is YSYEKL in the germline V gene. CDR3 DNA sequence: TGCGCCAGCAGCCAAGGTGGGGGGAGTTTGAACACTGAAGCTTTCTTT. Its protein is CASSQGGGSLNTEAFF.

This clonotype showed up just a few times. The chain carries TRBV2 and TRBJ2-5; 8 bases are shared with TRBD2. The CDR3 consists of 16 residues. J gave up 4 bases and V 6 bases, and 13 bases lay outside the gene matches. Germline-derived CDR1 and CDR2 are SNHLY and FYNNEI. CDR3 sequence: CASRTPQGRGGETQYF. The CDR3 nucleotides are TGTGCCAGCAGAACCCCACAGGGACGGGGGGGAGAGACCCAGTACTTC.